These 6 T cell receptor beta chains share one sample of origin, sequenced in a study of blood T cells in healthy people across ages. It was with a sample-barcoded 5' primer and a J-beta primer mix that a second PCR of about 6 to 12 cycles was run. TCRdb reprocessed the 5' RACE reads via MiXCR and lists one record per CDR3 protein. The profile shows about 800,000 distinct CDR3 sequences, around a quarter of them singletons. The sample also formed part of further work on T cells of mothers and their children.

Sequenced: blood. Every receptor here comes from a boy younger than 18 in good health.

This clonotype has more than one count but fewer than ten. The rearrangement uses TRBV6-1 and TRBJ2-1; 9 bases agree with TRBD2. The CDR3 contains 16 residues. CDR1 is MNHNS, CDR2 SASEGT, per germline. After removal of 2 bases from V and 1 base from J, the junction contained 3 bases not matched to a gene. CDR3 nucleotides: TGTGCCAGCAGTGAAAAGAGCGGGGGGTCCTACAATGAGCAGTTCTTC. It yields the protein CASSEKSGGSYNEQFF.

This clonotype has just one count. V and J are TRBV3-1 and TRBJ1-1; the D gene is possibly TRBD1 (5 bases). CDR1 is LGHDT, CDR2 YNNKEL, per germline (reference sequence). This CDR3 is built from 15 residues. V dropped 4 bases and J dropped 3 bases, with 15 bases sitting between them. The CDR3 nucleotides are TGTGCCAGCAGCCCCTCATGGGGGGGTGACACTGAAGCTTTCTTT. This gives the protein CASSPSWGGDTEAFF.

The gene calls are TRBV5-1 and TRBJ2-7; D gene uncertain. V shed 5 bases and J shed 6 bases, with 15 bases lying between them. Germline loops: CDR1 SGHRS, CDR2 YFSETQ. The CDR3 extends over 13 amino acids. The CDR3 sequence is CASRQPSMAEQYF. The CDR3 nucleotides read TGCGCCAGCAGGCAACCCTCAATGGCCGAGCAGTACTTC.

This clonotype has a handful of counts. The CDR3, as DNA: TGCAGCGGGGTTGTAGCGGGAGGACGCTACGAGCAGTACTTC. Translating gives CSGVVAGGRYEQYF. J is TRBJ2-7 and V is TRBV29-1; 10 bases map to TRBD2. Germline trimming cut 7 bases from V and 3 bases from J; bases unmatched to any gene: 9. This CDR3 has 14 amino acids. In germline, CDR1 is SQVTM, CDR2 ANQGSEA.

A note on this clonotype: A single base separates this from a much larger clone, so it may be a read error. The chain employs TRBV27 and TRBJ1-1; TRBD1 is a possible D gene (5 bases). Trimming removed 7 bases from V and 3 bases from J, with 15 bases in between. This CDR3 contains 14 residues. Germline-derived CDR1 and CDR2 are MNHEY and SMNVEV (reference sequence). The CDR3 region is CASKWGTEDTEAFF. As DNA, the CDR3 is TGTGCCAGCAAATGGGGGACGGAGGACACTGAAGCTTTCTTT.

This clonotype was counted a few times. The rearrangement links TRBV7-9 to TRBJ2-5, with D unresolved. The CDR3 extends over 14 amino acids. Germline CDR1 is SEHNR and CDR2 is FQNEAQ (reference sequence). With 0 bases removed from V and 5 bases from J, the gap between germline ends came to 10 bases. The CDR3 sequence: CASSLAVRSETQYF. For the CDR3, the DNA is TGTGCCAGCAGCTTAGCCGTGAGGTCGGAGACCCAGTACTTC.